This T cell receptor (beta chain) was identified during a study of shared clonotypes between healthy human individuals. Study information: Each donor's CD8 memory used one plate, CD8 naive two, each CD4 subset three. Study-wide findings and caveats: The rarefaction results pointed to incomplete sorted-subset sequencing despite large depth. Donor clonotype sharing was expected to depend on sequencing depth.

Clones were sequenced by immunoSEQ multiplex PCR, and TCRdb holds only the in-frame ones, with some missing. The sample lists approximately 700,000 clones, about 80% occurring once. In its sample, this clone was seen a few times. Its matching antigen is unknown. The germline V gene has CDR1 MNHNS and CDR2 SASEGT. The CDR3 contains 14 residues. The V end lost 5 bases, the J end lost 5 bases, and 15 bases lay between the germline ends. The chain carries TRBV6-1 and TRBJ1-1, with no clear D. The origin of this receptor is a woman in her twenties or thirties in good health. Source material: memory CD4+ T cells sorted from blood. Subset described: CD45RA-negative fraction. In DNA form, the CDR3 reads TGTGCCAGCAGTATTACAGCGGTCGAAACTGAAGCTTTCTTT. This gives the protein CASSITAVETEAFF.